The sequence of this T cell receptor (beta chain) was determined in a study of graft-versus-host responses after intestinal transplantation. Study-wide points: Peak levels of circulating GvH clones tracked with early post-transplant HvG declines. There were GvH clones found in recipient marrow, and some of them appeared first in ileum or blood.

Repertoires were generated with immunoSEQ multiplex PCR, while TCRdb's copy carries only in-frame clones and drops some. The data hold under 80,000 clones, with 92% observed a single time. For this clone: Antigen specificity is unknown.

Per germline, CDR1 MNHEY and CDR2 SVGAGI. V lost 6 bases, J lost 5 bases, and 14 bases lay in between. There are 14 residues in the CDR3. The sample was PBMCs, taken 98 days after intestinal transplantation. The TCR originated in a human patient who received an intestinal transplant, so some T cells may come from the graft donor. The chain combines TRBV6-5 with TRBJ2-4; TRBD1 might be the D (5 bases). CDR3 loop: CASSPQALQNIQYF. CDR3 in DNA: TGTGCCAGCAGCCCACAGGCACTCCAAAACATTCAGTACTTC.